Listed here are 27 T cell receptor beta chains from one sample, sequenced in a study of cytomegalovirus exposure and HLA in healthy donors. PCR was performed using 60 Vbeta and 13 Jbeta primers. Assay used: immunoSEQ multiplex PCR; TCRdb lists only in-frame clones, some missing. With 140,000 to 150,000 clones in the sample, the ten largest clones hold approximately 1%. Sequenced: PBMCs. The receptors derive from a male donor in good health and CMV-seronegative.

The chain has TRBV7-9 and TRBJ2-1, with a tentative D call TRBD1 (6 bases). The CDR3 totals 15 residues. Looked up from germline, CDR1 is SEHNR and CDR2 is FQNEAQ (reference sequence). Trimming took off 5 bases at V and 3 bases at J, with 14 bases between the two ends. This CDR3 reads CASSPGQIIYNEQFF. The CDR3, as DNA: TGTGCCAGCAGCCCGGGACAAATAATCTACAATGAGCAGTTCTTC. Supplemented by reference TRBV7-9 and TRBJ2-1, the full variable domain reads DTGVSQNPRHKITKRGQNVTFRCDPISEHNRLYWYRQTLGQGPEFLTYFQNEAQLEKSRLLSDRFSAERPKGSFSTLEIQRTEQGDSAMYLCASSPGQIIYNEQFFGPGTRLTVL.

This rearrangement joins TRBV6-6 to TRBJ2-3; D is ambiguous. Germline V CDR1 and CDR2: MNHNY, SVGAGI (reference sequence). V shed 6 bases and J shed 7 bases, with 20 bases lying between them. CDR3 length: 15 residues. The CDR3 coding sequence is TGTGCCAGCAGCAGAATCATCCAGACACTTTATACGCAGTATTTT. Translation gives CASSRIIQTLYTQYF.

As regards this clone: The same CDR3 is also encoded by other DNA sequences in this sample. The chain links TRBV18 to TRBJ1-2, with 10 bases identical to TRBD1. J gave up 7 bases and V 2 bases, and 1 base lay outside the gene matches. Per germline, CDR1 KGHSH and CDR2 LQKENI. The CDR3 extends over 13 amino acids. The CDR3 here is CASSPGTGVGYTF. CDR3 bases: TGTGCCAGCTCACCAGGGACAGGGGTTGGCTACACCTTC. The full variable domain, completed using reference TRBV18 and TRBJ1-2, is NAGVMQNPRHLVRRRGQEARLRCSPMKGHSHVYWYRQLPEEGLKFMVYLQKENIIDESGMPKERFSAEFPKEGPSILRIQQVVRGDSAAYFCASSPGTGVGYTFGSGTRLTVV.

V gene TRBV9 combines with J gene TRBJ2-5; 11 nucleotides align to TRBD2. CDR3 length: 15 residues. With V trimmed by 4 bases and J by 5 bases, 7 bases remained unmatched. Germline V gene sequence: CDR1 SGDLS, CDR2 YYNGEE. CDR3 nucleotides: TGTGCCAGCAGCACCCTAGCGGGGGGCTGGGAGACCCAGTACTTC. Residues: CASSTLAGGWETQYF.

This chain links TRBV27 with TRBJ2-5, with 12 bases aligning to TRBD2. Germline V gives CDR1 MNHEY, CDR2 SMNVEV (reference sequence). The CDR3 totals 15 residues. V gave up 1 base and J gave up 5 bases; unmatched junction bases: 2. DNA of the CDR3: TGTGCCAGCAGTTTATTAGGACTAGCGGGGGAGACCCAGTACTTC. Translation gives CASSLLGLAGETQYF.

The genes are TRBV7-3 and TRBJ1-1, with D possibly being TRBD1 (5 bases). Trimming pared 6 bases from V and 2 bases from J, leaving 13 bases between. CDR1 SGHTA and CDR2 FQGTGA come from the germline V gene. This CDR3 has 14 amino acids. CDR3 protein: CASRNGQDNTEAFF. CDR3 sequence (DNA): TGTGCCAGCAGGAACGGACAAGACAACACTGAAGCTTTCTTT.

This chain connects TRBV5-1 to TRBJ1-2; perhaps TRBD1 as D (6 bases). This CDR3 comprises 15 residues. Germline V gene lookup returns CDR1 SGHRS and CDR2 YFSETQ. V lost 0 bases to trimming and J lost 1 base, with 10 bases between them. CDR3 DNA sequence: TGCGCCAGCAGCTTGGCTACAGGGCTTAACTATGGCTACACCTTC. This gives the protein CASSLATGLNYGYTF.

The V gene is TRBV19, the J gene TRBJ1-1; the D is unclear. CDR1 and CDR2 from the germline V gene are LNHDA and SQIVND (reference sequence). The CDR3 extends over 14 amino acids. V gave up 9 bases and J gave up 2 bases, with 16 bases separating them. CDR3 region: CASNHGRGNTEAFF. CDR3 nucleotide sequence: TGTGCCAGCAACCATGGACGGGGTAACACTGAAGCTTTCTTT.

The V gene is TRBV9, the J gene TRBJ2-5; possibly TRBD2 for D (6 bases). This CDR3 is 15 amino acids long. V was shortened by 0 bases and J by 4 bases, with 13 bases between the two germline ends. Per germline, CDR1 SGDLS and CDR2 YYNGEE. DNA for the CDR3: TGTGCCAGCAGCGTAGGCGGTAGCGGACGAGAGACCCAGTACTTC. Its protein product is CASSVGGSGRETQYF.

The chain carries TRBV30 and TRBJ2-2, with D possibly TRBD2 on 5 matching bases. The CDR3 spans 11 residues. Trimming shortened V by 7 bases and J by 4 bases, and 7 bases separated the two germline ends. Germline V lookup: CDR1 GTSNPN, CDR2 SVGIG (reference sequence). CDR3 nucleotides: TGTGCCTCCCGGGGCACCGGGGAGCTGTTTTTT. Amino acid sequence: CASRGTGELFF.

The chain joins TRBV11-2 to TRBJ2-7; 12 positions agree with TRBD2. This CDR3 contains 15 residues. The junction had 2 bases not matched to a gene; V was cut back by 0 bases and J by 5 bases. Germline lookup yields CDR1 SGHAT and CDR2 FQNNGV. CDR3: CASSLETSGSHEQYF. CDR3 coding DNA: TGTGCCAGCAGCTTAGAGACTAGCGGGAGCCACGAGCAGTACTTC.

The J gene is TRBJ2-3, the V gene TRBV29-1; TRBD1 aligns across 10 bases. In germline, CDR1 is SQVTM, CDR2 ANQGSEA. There are 14 residues in the CDR3. J lost 0 bases, V lost 4 bases, and 1 base had no gene match. CDR3 region: CSVGQGASTDTQYF. The CDR3 nucleotides read TGCAGCGTTGGACAGGGGGCTAGCACAGATACGCAGTATTTT.

The chain has TRBV30 and TRBJ2-7; the match to TRBD1 covers 8 bases. With 1 base clipped from V and 2 bases from J, the junction kept 16 bases outside the gene matches. The V gene's germline CDR1 is GTSNPN and CDR2 SVGIG (reference sequence). The CDR3 has 18 residues. CDR3 sequence reads: CAWSEVYRGSGRPYEQYF. CDR3 coding DNA: TGTGCCTGGAGTGAAGTCTACAGGGGGTCGGGTAGGCCCTACGAGCAGTACTTC. The entire variable domain, with the rest obtained from reference TRBV30 and TRBJ2-7, is as follows: SQTIHQWPATLVQPVGSPLSLECTVEGTSNPNLYWYRQAAGRGLQLLFYSVGIGQISSEVPQNLSASRPQDRQFILSSKKLLLSDSGFYLCAWSEVYRGSGRPYEQYFGPGTRLTVT.

The chain links TRBV7-9 to TRBJ2-3, with 16 nucleotides matching TRBD2. CDR3 size: 17 residues. Trimming took 6 bases from V and 5 from J; bases not matched to a gene: 8. Germline V gene lookup returns CDR1 SEHNR and CDR2 FQNEAQ (reference sequence). The CDR3 coding sequence is TGTGCCAGCAGGGAACCGGGACTAGCGGGAGGGCTAGATACGCAGTATTTT. As protein: CASREPGLAGGLDTQYF.

The V call is TRBV7-3, the J call TRBJ2-1; tentative D call: TRBD1 (6 bases). Germline lookup yields CDR1 SGHTA and CDR2 FQGTGA. Trimming removed 5 bases from V and 5 bases from J, with 10 bases in between. This CDR3 is built from 13 residues. This CDR3 is CASSPGVNNEQFF. The CDR3 region has the DNA TGTGCCAGCAGCCCAGGGGTGAACAATGAGCAGTTCTTC.

This chain joins TRBV7-9 and TRBJ2-3; D ambiguous. The CDR3 has 16 amino acids. V lost 0 bases and J lost 1, with 11 bases in between. CDR1 and CDR2 from the germline V gene are SEHNR and FQNEAQ (reference sequence). In DNA form, the CDR3 reads TGTGCCAGCAGCTTAGCGCCCTTAGGAGGCACAGATACGCAGTATTTT. Translating gives CASSLAPLGGTDTQYF.

The rearrangement uses TRBV5-1 and TRBJ1-2; the match to TRBD1 covers 9 bases. Germline V gene data show CDR1 as SGHRS and CDR2 as YFSETQ. The V segment lost 4 bases and the J segment 4 bases; nucleotides outside the gene matches: 2. The length of the CDR3 is 13 residues. CDR3 DNA: TGCGCCAGCAGCACGGACAGGGGCTATGGCTACACCTTC. This sequence encodes CASSTDRGYGYTF.

V and J are TRBV25-1 and TRBJ1-2, with 7 bases that match TRBD1. V shed 3 bases and J 3 bases; nucleotides not matched to a gene: 7. The CDR3 runs to 15 residues. Looked up from germline, CDR1 is MGHDK and CDR2 is SYGVNS. CDR3 region: CASSERGQHDYGYTF. Here the CDR3 DNA reads TGTGCCAGCAGTGAGAGGGGACAGCACGACTATGGCTACACCTTC.

The chain recombines TRBV5-1 with TRBJ2-3, with D uncertain. Deletions cut 0 bases from V and 3 bases from J, with 14 bases between. CDR3 length: 16 amino acids. Germline V gives CDR1 SGHRS, CDR2 YFSETQ. The CDR3 spells CASSLGSTQATDTQYF. CDR3 sequence (DNA): TGCGCCAGCAGCTTGGGATCTACTCAAGCGACAGATACGCAGTATTTT.

The chain has TRBV4-2 and TRBJ2-4; TRBD1 might be the D (6 bases). The CDR3 has 16 amino acids. Trimming stripped 0 bases from V and 0 bases from J, with 9 bases between. Germline-derived CDR1 and CDR2 are LGHNA and YNFKEQ. The DNA of the CDR3 is TGTGCCAGCAGCCAAGATCGGGACATAGCCAAAAACATTCAGTACTTC. As protein: CASSQDRDIAKNIQYF.

CDR3 loop: CASSPWTGDDSYTF. The CDR3, as DNA: TGTGCCAGCTCCCCATGGACAGGGGATGATAGCTACACCTTC. V and J are TRBV18 and TRBJ1-2, with 9 positions matching TRBD1. The germline V gene encodes CDR1 KGHSH and CDR2 LQKENI. The CDR3 extends over 14 amino acids. With V trimmed by 6 bases and J by 9 bases, 11 bases remained unmatched.

The chain employs TRBV28 and TRBJ1-2; D possibly corresponds to TRBD1 (5 bases). The V end lost 6 bases, the J end lost 6 bases, and 20 bases lay between the germline ends. The CDR3 is 15 amino acids. Germline CDR1 is MDHEN and CDR2 is SYDVKM. The CDR3 protein is CASRYRDYPSNGYTF. The CDR3 DNA follows: TGTGCCAGCAGGTACCGGGACTACCCTAGCAATGGCTACACCTTC.

The chain is built from TRBV6-1 and TRBJ2-7, with D possibly being TRBD1 (5 bases). CDR1 is MNHNS, CDR2 SASEGT, per germline. This CDR3 is 13 amino acids long. Trimming stripped 3 bases from V and 3 bases from J, with 9 bases between. The CDR3 here is CASSEGRDYEQYF. DNA for the CDR3: TGTGCCAGCAGTGAGGGCAGGGACTACGAGCAGTACTTC.

The chain carries TRBV7-2 and TRBJ1-1; maybe TRBD1 (5 bases). This CDR3 is 14 amino acids long. Germline V gene sequence: CDR1 SGHTA, CDR2 FQGNSA. Trimming cost V 4 bases and J 1 base, with 10 bases left between them. In DNA, the CDR3 is TGTGCCAGCAGCTCCAGGGTGGCGAACACTGAAGCTTTCTTT. Its translation: CASSSRVANTEAFF.

The chain has TRBV5-1 and TRBJ1-2; D remains ambiguous. The ends were cut back, 4 bases at V and 4 bases at J, with 17 bases in the middle. This CDR3 is built from 15 residues. Germline values: CDR1 SGHRS, CDR2 YFSETQ. CDR3 protein: CASSENVAPGYGYTF. CDR3 DNA: TGCGCCAGCAGCGAAAACGTAGCTCCGGGCTATGGCTACACCTTC.

The gene calls are TRBV6-5 and TRBJ1-1; possible D gene TRBD1, 6 bases. The CDR3 runs 16 residues. The germline V gene encodes CDR1 MNHEY and CDR2 SVGAGI. The V end was cut by 4 bases, the J end by 7 bases, with 22 bases between. For the CDR3, the DNA is TGTGCCAGCAGTTGCCCCTACAGGGCCCTACTTTATGAAGCTTTCTTT. It specifies CASSCPYRALLYEAFF.

V and J are TRBV6-5 and TRBJ2-5; 7 bases agree with TRBD2. CDR1 and CDR2 (germline): MNHEY, SVGAGI. This CDR3 is 15 amino acids long. Trimming at V came to 1 base and at J to 2 bases, leaving 4 bases not matched to a gene. CDR3 DNA: TGTGCCAGCAGTTACTGGGGGGGACTACAAGAGACCCAGTACTTC. It is translated as CASSYWGGLQETQYF.